A single sample is the source of the 8 T cell receptor beta chains below, sequenced in a study of blood T cell repertoires in COVID-19. Sequencing used immunoSEQ multiplex PCR; TCRdb keeps in-frame clones, though not all of them. The data contain around 140,000 clones, more than 85% of them singletons. Sequences were obtained from peripheral blood. All receptors derive from a man in his forties or fifties with active or convalescent COVID-19.

The chain joins TRBV19 to TRBJ1-1; D may be TRBD1 (6 bases). This CDR3 has 14 residues. Germline loops: CDR1 LNHDA, CDR2 SQIVND (reference sequence). Deletions cut 5 bases from V and 10 bases from J, with 20 bases between. The CDR3 region has the DNA TGTGCCAGTAGTCTGTTACAGGGTCGGCTGGGAGCTTTCTTT. Amino acid sequence: CASSLLQGRLGAFF.

The V and J genes are TRBV9 and TRBJ1-5; possibly TRBD1 for D (6 bases). Deletions cut 6 bases from V and 4 bases from J, with 17 bases between. The CDR3 has 15 amino acids. Germline assignment: CDR1 SGDLS and CDR2 YYNGEE. The CDR3 sequence: CASTPGEVGNQPQHF. The CDR3 coding sequence is TGTGCCAGCACTCCAGGGGAAGTGGGTAATCAGCCCCAGCATTTT. Variable domain in full (rest from reference TRBV9 and TRBJ1-5): DSGVTQTPKHLITATGQRVTLRCSPRSGDLSVYWYQQSLDQGLQFLIQYYNGEERAKGNILERFSAQQFPDLHSELNLSSLELGDSALYFCASTPGEVGNQPQHFGDGTRLSIL.

This sequence joins TRBV6-5 and TRBJ2-7; 9 bases fit TRBD1. Per the germline V gene, CDR1 is MNHEY and CDR2 is SVGAGI. The ends lost 5 bases at V and 4 bases at J; junction bases unmatched: 6. The CDR3 totals 14 residues. CDR3 in DNA: TGTGCCAGCAGTAGCTGGGACAGGGAATACGAGCAGTACTTC. Amino acid sequence: CASSSWDREYEQYF.

The rearrangement uses TRBV7-2 and TRBJ1-2; 8 positions agree with TRBD1. With V trimmed by 2 bases and J by 7 bases, 12 bases remained unmatched. Looked up from germline, CDR1 is SGHTA and CDR2 is FQGNSA. The CDR3 runs to 16 residues. Here the CDR3 reads CASSLKGETGASGYTF. Here the CDR3 DNA reads TGTGCCAGCAGCTTAAAGGGGGAGACAGGGGCCTCTGGCTACACCTTC.

The chain has TRBV28 and TRBJ1-5, with D perhaps TRBD1 (6 bases). The CDR3 is made up of 13 amino acids. V was cut by 11 bases and J by 3 bases, with 14 bases left in between. Per germline, CDR1 MDHEN and CDR2 SYDVKM. CDR3 region: CAAYTGTNQPQHF. CDR3 DNA: TGTGCCGCGTATACAGGGACCAATCAGCCCCAGCATTTT. The complete variable domain, with remaining parts taken from reference TRBV28 and TRBJ1-5, reads DVKVTQSSRYLVKRTGEKVFLECVQDMDHENMFWYRQDPGLGLRLIYFSYDVKMKEKGDIPEGYSVSREKKERFSLILESASTNQTSMYLCAAYTGTNQPQHFGDGTRLSIL.

This clone was detected once. The gene calls are TRBV28 and TRBJ1-6; TRBD1 matches at 9 bases. V dropped 5 bases and J dropped 5; count of bases not matched to a gene: 16. This CDR3 has 19 residues. Germline V lookup: CDR1 MDHEN, CDR2 SYDVKM. The CDR3 coding sequence is TGTGCCAGCAGTGCTTATGGGGGGCACCGGGACAGGGATAATTCACCCCTCCACTTT. Encoded protein: CASSAYGGHRDRDNSPLHF. The full variable domain, in which reference TRBV28 and TRBJ1-6 provide the parts outside the CDR3, is DVKVTQSSRYLVKRTGEKVFLECVQDMDHENMFWYRQDPGLGLRLIYFSYDVKMKEKGDIPEGYSVSREKKERFSLILESASTNQTSMYLCASSAYGGHRDRDNSPLHFGNGTRLTVT.

This chain links TRBV7-2 with TRBJ2-7; D ambiguous. Trimming cost V 3 bases and J 2 bases, with 14 bases left between them. The germline V gene encodes CDR1 SGHTA and CDR2 FQGNSA. This CDR3 comprises 15 residues. The CDR3 region has the DNA TGTGCCAGCAGCTTTTTTCAAACCACAGCCTACGAGCAGTACTTC. Its translation: CASSFFQTTAYEQYF.

V gene TRBV19 combines with J gene TRBJ2-3, with 7 positions matching TRBD2. V was clipped by 5 bases and J by 6 bases; unmatched bases: 11. The CDR3 is 15 residues long. From germline, CDR1 is LNHDA and CDR2 SQIVND (reference sequence). CDR3 in amino acids: CASSSRAPGGDTQYF. The CDR3 coding sequence is TGTGCCAGTAGTTCTCGGGCCCCGGGAGGTGATACGCAGTATTTT.